This is a list of T cell receptor beta chains from one sample in a study of T cell changes during pregnancy in multiple sclerosis. Here immunoSEQ multiplex PCR was the method, and the copy in TCRdb shows in-frame clones only, minus some. The sample carries roughly 100,000 clones, 91% recorded once. The sequencing used peripheral blood, collected after pregnancy. These receptors originate from a female donor in good health, enrolled as a control in a pregnancy study. Each CDR3 is given with its conserved first and last residue.

CASSEYNLEQYF,TRBJ2-7,TRBV25-1
CASSDGRLNSNQPQHF,TRBJ1-5,TRBV6-4
CASTGAFFTF,TRBJ1-2,TRBV30
CASKPRGRDDYSNQPQHF,TRBJ1-5,TRBV27
CASRPTGTGGNTIYF,TRBJ1-3,TRBV28
CASSPPSVDTEAFF,TRBJ1-1,TRBV18
CASSLAGGTGELFF,TRBJ2-2,TRBV6-4
CASTAGGTSTGELFF,TRBJ2-2,TRBV18
CASSSTGLWNTEAFF,TRBJ1-1,TRBV7-3
CASSPPGQGAKAEAFF,TRBJ1-1,TRBV7-9
CASGLGLAGEGETQYF,TRBJ2-5,TRBV12-5
CASSPIGQNTGELFF,TRBJ2-2,TRBV5-4
CASSLTGESEKLFF,TRBJ1-4,TRBV5-6
CASSPVATRGANVLTF,TRBJ2-6,TRBV6-4
CASSIGTAQETQYF,TRBJ2-5,TRBV2
CASSQGWNQPQHF,TRBJ1-5,TRBV6-4
CASSSGASTDTQYF,TRBJ2-3,TRBV5-1
CASSWAGQGKGEQYF,TRBJ2-7,TRBV6-5
CASSLAQAGNYGYTF,TRBJ1-2,TRBV5-4
CASSFTGGVRTEAFF,TRBJ1-1,TRBV5-4
CASSRGAGGNSNIQYF,TRBJ2-4,TRBV7-2
CASSSTGGRLEQYF,TRBJ2-7,TRBV7-9
CASSQGPGGTGKTGYTF,TRBJ1-2,TRBV4-3
CASSRSGGFYEQYF,TRBJ2-7,TRBV19
CASSTTVYTEAFF,TRBJ1-1,TRBV27
CASTIAGAGNEQFF,TRBJ2-1,TRBV27
CASSLGQLYGYTF,TRBJ1-2,TRBV28
CASSSRTGGAYGYTF,TRBJ1-2,TRBV5-6
CASSLARGIGPQHF,TRBJ1-5,TRBV5-6
CASSQDPGQDFNEKLFF,TRBJ1-4,TRBV4-3
CASSLSGGSYNEQFF,TRBJ2-1,TRBV27
CASSLLGGAEAFF,TRBJ1-1,TRBV27
CASSFPGQIYGYTF,TRBJ1-2,TRBV7-9
CASSSNGGASSYEQYF,TRBJ2-7,TRBV5-1
CASSLRQGTTYGYTF,TRBJ1-2,TRBV19
CASSHRGNQPQHF,TRBJ1-5,TRBV5-6
CASSEGSLAGPYEQYF,TRBJ2-7,TRBV4-2
CASSQSRHSGANVLTF,TRBJ2-6,TRBV14
CASSQDKKATGGRRIEAFF,TRBJ1-1,TRBV4-1
CASRGQGDLSEQFF,TRBJ2-1,TRBV6-6
CASSLAGTAYSTDTQYF,TRBJ2-3,TRBV7-2
CASGSGQGKQPQHF,TRBJ1-5,TRBV12-5
CAIRTASGADTQYF,TRBJ2-3,TRBV10-3
CASRQAISGANVLTF,TRBJ2-6,TRBV7-2
CASSTGTPAGWNTEAFF,TRBJ1-1,TRBV19
CASSQDGDGQPQHF,TRBJ1-5,TRBV4-2
CASSTHPRQGRGETQYF,TRBJ2-5,TRBV19
CAWGPPGQVGETQYF,TRBJ2-5,TRBV30
CAIQGGFYEQYF,TRBJ2-7,TRBV7-9
CASSVSRQTEAFF,TRBJ1-1,TRBV9
CASSRVSSPLHF,TRBJ1-6,TRBV6-6
CASSSAGQGYEQYF,TRBJ2-7,TRBV18
CASSYAGAGNTIYF,TRBJ1-3,TRBV6-6
CASSGQGYGYTF,TRBJ1-2,TRBV6-1
CASSPGTGFYQPQHF,TRBJ1-5,TRBV28